Listed here are 31 T cell receptor beta chains from one sample, sequenced in a study of Graves' ophthalmopathy and Graves' hyperthyroidism. RNA transcripts served as template for amplifying TCR beta CDR3 sequences. First-round RT-PCR employed HTBI primers, with a second-round multiplex PCR after it. Each CDR3 protein gets one entry after TCRdb re-called the multiplex PCR reads with MiXCR. The sample contains a few hundred thousand distinct CDR3 sequences, approximately 37% of which appear only once. The sequenced sample was peripheral blood or thyroid tissue (not recorded which). The receptors derive from an adult man with Graves' hyperthyroidism.

This clonotype was seen at least ten times. The rearrangement uses TRBV19 and TRBJ1-1; D uncertain. In germline, CDR1 is LNHDA, CDR2 SQIVND (reference sequence). The CDR3 has 13 amino acids. V was clipped by 4 bases and J by 4 bases, with 10 bases between them. In DNA, the CDR3 is TGTGCCAGTAGTACCGAGGGCCGCACTGAAGCTTTCTTT. Its protein product is CASSTEGRTEAFF.

This clonotype came up many times. Here the CDR3 reads CASSYSTVENGYTF. In DNA form, the CDR3 reads TGTGCCAGCAGTTACTCGACGGTTGAGAATGGCTACACCTTC. This chain connects TRBV6-5 to TRBJ1-2; D is ambiguous. The CDR3 loop spans 14 amino acids. The germline CDR1 and CDR2 sequences are MNHEY and SVGAGI. The V end was cut by 0 bases, the J end by 6 bases, with 11 bases between.

This chain connects TRBV2 to TRBJ2-7, with D perhaps matching TRBD2 (5 bases). Trimming took 3 bases from V and 3 from J, leaving 18 bases between them. CDR1 and CDR2 (germline): SNHLY, FYNNEI. The length of the CDR3 is 16 residues. The CDR3 is CASSDGEASRVYEQYF. The CDR3 coding sequence is TGTGCCAGCAGTGACGGGGAAGCTAGCCGAGTCTACGAGCAGTACTTC. The entire variable domain, with the rest obtained from reference TRBV2 and TRBJ2-7, is as follows: EPEVTQTPSHQVTQMGQEVILRCVPISNHLYFYWYRQILGQKVEFLVSFYNNEISEKSEIFDDQFSVERPDGSNFTLKIRSTKLEDSAMYFCASSDGEASRVYEQYFGPGTRLTVT.

The chain has TRBV7-9 and TRBJ2-3; no clear D. Trimming took 1 base from V and 6 from J, leaving 8 bases between them. Germline V gene sequence: CDR1 SEHNR, CDR2 FQNEAQ (reference sequence). This CDR3 contains 13 residues. CDR3 amino acids: CASSLDQADTQYF. The DNA for the CDR3 is TGTGCCAGCAGCTTAGACCAGGCTGATACGCAGTATTTT. The full variable domain, in which reference TRBV7-9 and TRBJ2-3 provide the parts outside the CDR3, is DTGVSQNPRHKITKRGQNVTFRCDPISEHNRLYWYRQTLGQGPEFLTYFQNEAQLEKSRLLSDRFSAERPKGSFSTLEIQRTEQGDSAMYLCASSLDQADTQYFGPGTRLTVL.

J is TRBJ1-5 and V is TRBV6-5, with D uncertain. The germline V gene has CDR1 MNHEY and CDR2 SVGAGI. Deletions cut 7 bases from V and 6 bases from J, with 22 bases between. The CDR3 is 16 residues long. The CDR3 protein is CASMKVFGVEGQPQHF. CDR3 DNA: TGTGCCAGCATGAAAGTGTTTGGGGTTGAGGGTCAGCCCCAGCATTTT.

This clonotype was detected ten times or more. The rearrangement joins TRBV28 to TRBJ1-6; D remains unclear. The CDR3 is made up of 13 amino acids. Germline V gene data show CDR1 as MDHEN and CDR2 as SYDVKM. Trimming stripped 6 bases from V and 5 bases from J, with 8 bases between. CDR3 protein: CASRGSNNSPLHF. In DNA, the CDR3 is TGTGCCAGCAGAGGTAGTAATAATTCACCCCTCCACTTT. The variable domain in full, completed from reference TRBV28 and TRBJ1-6, reads DVKVTQSSRYLVKRTGEKVFLECVQDMDHENMFWYRQDPGLGLRLIYFSYDVKMKEKGDIPEGYSVSREKKERFSLILESASTNQTSMYLCASRGSNNSPLHFGNGTRLTVT.

The rearrangement joins TRBV7-2 to TRBJ2-5, with TRBD1 as a possible D gene (7 bases). CDR3 length: 15 amino acids. CDR1 is SGHTA, CDR2 FQGNSA, per germline. The germline V and J ends were trimmed by 6 bases and 4 bases, with 18 bases remaining between them. The CDR3 DNA reads as TGTGCCAGCAGTTACAGGGGAGGCGGTGGAGAGACCCAGTACTTC. Its protein product is CASSYRGGGGETQYF.

This clonotype was seen ten or more times. The V and J genes are TRBV25-1 and TRBJ1-6, with 7 nucleotides matching TRBD1. CDR1 is MGHDK, CDR2 SYGVNS, per germline. This CDR3 contains 15 residues. J gave up 7 bases and V 1 base, and 4 bases lay outside the gene matches. DNA for the CDR3: TGTGCCAGCAGTGAATCTGGGACAGCAAATTCACCCCTCCACTTT. It translates to CASSESGTANSPLHF.

As to this clonotype: One base away lies a much larger clone, so this may be a sequencing read error. DNA for the CDR3: TGTGCCAGTAGTTTGGACGGGGAGCGGGATGAAAAACTGTTTTTT. This encodes CASSLDGERDEKLFF. J is TRBJ1-4 and V is TRBV19; D gene unclear. V dropped 5 bases and J dropped 6 bases, with 16 bases sitting between them. Germline V lookup: CDR1 LNHDA, CDR2 SQIVND (reference sequence). This CDR3 is built from 15 residues.

The gene calls are TRBV4-1 and TRBJ2-2; D is unclear. With 4 bases removed from V and 6 bases from J, the gap between germline ends came to 9 bases. The CDR3 runs 13 residues. CDR1 MGHRA and CDR2 YSYEKL come from the germline V gene. The CDR3 coding sequence is TGCGCCAGCAGCCGAGCATCCGCCGGGGAGCTGTTTTTT. Protein: CASSRASAGELFF.

The chain recombines TRBV9 with TRBJ2-3; 10 bases fit TRBD2. V trimming: 0 bases; J trimming: 4 bases; junction bases outside the gene matches: 2. This CDR3 has 15 residues. The germline gives CDR1 SGDLS, CDR2 YYNGEE. CDR3 residues: CASSVVAGGPDTQYF. In DNA, the CDR3 is TGTGCCAGCAGCGTAGTAGCGGGAGGACCAGATACGCAGTATTTT.

This clonotype came up many times. This chain joins TRBV19 and TRBJ2-7; 7 nucleotides agree with TRBD2. The junction had 3 bases not matched to a gene; V was cut back by 5 bases and J by 2 bases. Per germline, CDR1 LNHDA and CDR2 SQIVND (reference sequence). The CDR3 contains 13 residues. The CDR3 loop is CASSYGRPYEQYF. The CDR3 nucleotides read TGTGCCAGTAGTTACGGGAGGCCCTACGAGCAGTACTTC. The full variable domain, its missing parts supplied by reference TRBV19 and TRBJ2-7, is DGGITQSPKYLFRKEGQNVTLSCEQNLNHDAMYWYRQDPGQGLRLIYYSQIVNDFQKGDIAEGYSVSREKKESFPLTVTSAQKNPTAFYLCASSYGRPYEQYFGPGTRLTVT.

Of note for this clonotype: One end of the junction does not line up with germline, which may come from a read error. CDR3 amino acids: CASSDSTEEPQYF. CDR3 DNA: TGTGCCAGCAGTGACAGCACAGAAGAGCCCCAGTACTTC. The V call is TRBV28, the J call TRBJ2-5, with a tentative D call TRBD1 (5 bases). Germline V gene lookup returns CDR1 MDHEN and CDR2 SYDVKM. This CDR3 has 13 amino acids.

This clonotype was counted between two and nine times. The gene calls are TRBV6-5 and TRBJ2-6; D is perhaps TRBD1 (5 bases). Between the trimmed V and J ends, which lost 6 bases and 0 bases, there was a span of 18 bases. Germline V gene sequence: CDR1 MNHEY, CDR2 SVGAGI. This CDR3 is 18 amino acids long. CDR3 amino acids: CASRATALVYSGANVLTF. The CDR3 DNA sequence: TGTGCCAGCAGGGCGACAGCTTTAGTTTACTCTGGGGCCAACGTCCTGACTTTC.

This chain uses TRBV4-1 with TRBJ1-2; 7 bases are a match to TRBD1. The V gene end was trimmed by 0 bases and the J gene end by 7 bases; junction bases not matched to a gene: 11. The CDR3 loop spans 16 amino acids. The germline V gene has CDR1 MGHRA and CDR2 YSYEKL. The DNA for the CDR3 is TGCGCCAGCAGCCAAGACACTGCAGGGGGTAGAAGTGGCTACACCTTC. This sequence encodes CASSQDTAGGRSGYTF.

J is TRBJ2-6 and V is TRBV7-9; 9 bases are a match to TRBD2. Germline CDR1 SEHNR, CDR2 FQNEAQ (reference sequence). The CDR3 contains 14 residues. The ends lost 8 bases at V and 7 bases at J; junction bases unmatched: 6. The DNA for the CDR3 is TGTGCCAGCGGAGCGGGAGGAGATGCCAACGTCCTGACTTTC. Translation: CASGAGGDANVLTF.

This clonotype was detected ten times or more. This chain joins TRBV3-1 and TRBJ1-1; D ambiguous. Trimming left V 0 bases short and J 0 bases short, with 11 bases between. The CDR3 spans 16 residues. CDR1 is LGHDT and CDR2 is YNNKEL in the germline V gene (reference sequence). The DNA of the CDR3 is TGTGCCAGCAGCCAAGAGTACCCAACGTTGAACACTGAAGCTTTCTTT. Protein: CASSQEYPTLNTEAFF.

In this sample, this clonotype turned up many times. The chain is built from TRBV25-1 and TRBJ2-7; possibly TRBD2 for D (6 bases). Germline V gene sequence: CDR1 MGHDK, CDR2 SYGVNS. Trimming removed 8 bases at V and 2 bases at J, with 22 bases between. The CDR3 covers 16 residues. The CDR3 sequence is CASPLLGGIETYEQYF. CDR3 DNA sequence: TGTGCCAGCCCTCTATTGGGCGGGATTGAGACCTACGAGCAGTACTTC.

This clonotype came up many times. The chain carries TRBV6-5 and TRBJ1-6; D perhaps matches TRBD1 (5 bases). CDR3 length equals 15 residues. The germline CDR1 and CDR2 sequences are MNHEY and SVGAGI. V lost 5 bases and J lost 7, with 15 bases in between. CDR3: CASSEATALNSPLHF. CDR3 DNA sequence: TGTGCCAGCAGTGAAGCGACAGCGCTGAATTCACCCCTCCACTTT.

The genes are TRBV27 and TRBJ1-5, with unresolved D. The V gene's germline CDR1 is MNHEY and CDR2 SMNVEV (reference sequence). The CDR3 spans 15 residues. V shed 6 bases and J shed 1 base, with 13 bases lying between them. This chain's CDR3 is CASRTERASNQPQHF. The CDR3 bases are TGTGCCAGCAGGACCGAGAGGGCCAGCAATCAGCCCCAGCATTTT.

Worth noting for this clonotype: Possible read error: a much larger clone is one base away. V gene TRBV6-5 combines with J gene TRBJ1-2, with TRBD1 as a possible D gene (6 bases). This CDR3 has 18 residues. Germline values: CDR1 MNHEY, CDR2 SVGAGI. V lost 8 bases and J lost 4, with 29 bases in between. DNA for the CDR3: TGTGCCAGCGTACCTGTAACCGGGACATCGCCTCGTAGCTATGGCTACACCTTC. This encodes CASVPVTGTSPRSYGYTF.

This clonotype came up once. This sequence may be a read error, since a much larger clone differs from it by one base. The chain joins TRBV7-3 to TRBJ1-1; possible D gene TRBD1, 6 bases. The germline V gene has CDR1 SGHTA and CDR2 FQGTGA. This CDR3 comprises 15 residues. The CDR3 reads CASSRTGMLDTEAFF. In nucleotides, the CDR3 is TGCGCCAGCAGCCGAACAGGGATGTTGGACACTGAAGCTTTCTTT.

The genes are TRBV7-3 and TRBJ2-5; possible D gene TRBD2, 6 bases. Germline lookup yields CDR1 SGHTA and CDR2 FQGTGA. Trimming cost V 2 bases and J 7 bases, with 14 bases left between them. This CDR3 comprises 14 residues. In nucleotides, the CDR3 is TGTGCCAGCAGCTTAGTGGGAGGAGGAGGGACCCAGTACTTC. Its translation is CASSLVGGGGTQYF.

The CDR3 region is CASSPGTSGGGNEQFF. As DNA, the CDR3 is TGCGCCAGCAGCCCAGGTACAAGCGGGGGGGGAAATGAGCAGTTCTTC. The chain is built from TRBV5-1 and TRBJ2-1; 10 positions match TRBD2. The CDR3 is made up of 16 amino acids. CDR1 SGHRS and CDR2 YFSETQ come from the germline V gene. With 4 bases clipped from V and 7 bases from J, the junction kept 11 bases outside the gene matches.

The chain is built from TRBV28 and TRBJ2-5, with a tentative D call TRBD1 (5 bases). The CDR3 length is 13 residues. V dropped 6 bases and J dropped 4 bases, with 12 bases sitting between them. Germline CDR1 MDHEN, CDR2 SYDVKM. For the CDR3, the DNA is TGTGCCAGCAGCACGCAGGGTGGAGAGACCCAGTACTTC. Translating gives CASSTQGGETQYF.

Turning to this clonotype: One base away lies a much larger clone, so this may be a sequencing read error. The chain couples TRBV4-1 to TRBJ1-5, with D hard to call. The germline CDR1 and CDR2 sequences are MGHRA and YSYEKL. V dropped 8 bases and J dropped 2 bases, with 13 bases sitting between them. The CDR3 covers 14 residues. The CDR3 protein is CASGLARGNQPQHF. The CDR3 coding sequence is TGCGCCAGCGGCCTGGCGAGGGGCAATCAGCCCCAGCATTTT.

The rearrangement links TRBV20-1 to TRBJ1-2; D remains unclear. This CDR3 has 11 residues. The germline V and J ends were trimmed by 1 base and 8 bases, with 8 bases remaining between them. The germline V gene has CDR1 DFQATT and CDR2 SNEGSKA (reference sequence). The CDR3 nucleotides are TGCAGTGCTAGAGGGGCTGGGGGCTACACCTTC. This gives the protein CSARGAGGYTF.

The genes are TRBV7-8 and TRBJ2-3, with TRBD2 as a possible D gene (5 bases). This CDR3 comprises 18 residues. Germline V CDR1 and CDR2: SGHVS, FQNEAQ. Trimming took 2 bases from V and 0 from J, leaving 18 bases between them. The CDR3, as DNA: TGTGCCAGCAGCTTAATCCCCTTATGGGGAGCTAGCACAGATACGCAGTATTTT. It encodes CASSLIPLWGASTDTQYF.

CDR3 in amino acids: CASGPQGTGNTEAFF. CDR3 coding DNA: TGTGCCAGCGGTCCGCAGGGGACGGGAAACACTGAAGCTTTCTTT. The V call is TRBV12-3 or TRBV12-4, the J call TRBJ1-1, with D possibly TRBD1 on 6 matching bases. V was trimmed by 8 bases and J by 2 bases, leaving 18 bases between them. The CDR3 consists of 15 residues.

The chain couples TRBV7-9 to TRBJ1-4; a weak D match, TRBD1 (5 bases). The CDR3 is 16 amino acids. Germline assignment: CDR1 SEHNR and CDR2 FQNEAQ (reference sequence). V gave up 5 bases and J gave up 4 bases, with 17 bases separating them. CDR3 DNA: TGTGCCAGCAGCCAGTCTGGGCAGGGCAGTAATGAAAAACTGTTTTTT. This codes for CASSQSGQGSNEKLFF.

In its sample, this clonotype was seen many times. The chain links TRBV29-1 to TRBJ2-5; TRBD2 aligns across 8 bases. The V segment lost 4 bases and the J segment 4 bases; nucleotides outside the gene matches: 2. This CDR3 has 12 residues. Germline V lookup: CDR1 SQVTM, CDR2 ANQGSEA. The CDR3 protein is CSVVRGGETQYF. CDR3 sequence (DNA): TGCAGCGTTGTACGGGGGGGAGAGACCCAGTACTTC. Full variable domain (outside the CDR3, taken from reference TRBV29-1 and TRBJ2-5): SAVISQKPSRDICQRGTSLTIQCQVDSQVTMMFWYRQQPGQSLTLIATANQGSEATYESGFVIDKFPISRPNLTFSTLTVSNMSPEDSSIYLCSVVRGGETQYFGPGTRLLVL.